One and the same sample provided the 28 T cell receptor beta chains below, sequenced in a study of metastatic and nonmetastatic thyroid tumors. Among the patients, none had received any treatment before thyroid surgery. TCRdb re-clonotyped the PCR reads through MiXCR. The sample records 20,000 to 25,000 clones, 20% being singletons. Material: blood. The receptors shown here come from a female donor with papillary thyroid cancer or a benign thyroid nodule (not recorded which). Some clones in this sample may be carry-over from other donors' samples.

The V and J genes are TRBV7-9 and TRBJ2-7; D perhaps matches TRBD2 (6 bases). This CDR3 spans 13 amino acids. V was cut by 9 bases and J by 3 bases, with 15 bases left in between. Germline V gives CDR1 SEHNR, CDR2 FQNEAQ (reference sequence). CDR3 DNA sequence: TGTGCCAGTAGGCGGGAAATTTGCTACGAGCAGTACTTC. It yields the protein CASRREICYEQYF. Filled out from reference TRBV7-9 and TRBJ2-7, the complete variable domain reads DTGVSQNPRHKITKRGQNVTFRCDPISEHNRLYWYRQTLGQGPEFLTYFQNEAQLEKSRLLSDRFSAERPKGSFSTLEIQRTEQGDSAMYLCASRREICYEQYFGPGTRLTVT.

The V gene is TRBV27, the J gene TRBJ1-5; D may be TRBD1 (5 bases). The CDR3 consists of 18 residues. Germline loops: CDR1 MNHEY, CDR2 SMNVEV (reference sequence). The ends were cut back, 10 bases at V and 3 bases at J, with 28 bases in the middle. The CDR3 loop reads CAISSILGDGRINQPQHF. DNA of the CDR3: TGTGCCATCAGCTCCATCTTGGGGGACGGAAGAATCAATCAGCCCCAGCATTTT.

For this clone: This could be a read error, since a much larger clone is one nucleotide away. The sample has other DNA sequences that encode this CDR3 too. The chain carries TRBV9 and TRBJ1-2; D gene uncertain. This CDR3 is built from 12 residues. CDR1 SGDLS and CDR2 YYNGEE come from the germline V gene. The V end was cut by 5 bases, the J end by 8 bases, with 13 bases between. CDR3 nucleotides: TGTGCCAGCAGTGCCGGCGGTGGAGGCTACACCTTC. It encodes CASSAGGGGYTF.

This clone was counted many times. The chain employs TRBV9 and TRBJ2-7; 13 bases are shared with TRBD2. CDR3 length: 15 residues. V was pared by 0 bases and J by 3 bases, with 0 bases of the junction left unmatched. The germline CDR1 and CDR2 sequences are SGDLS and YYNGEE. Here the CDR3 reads CASSVGLAGGYEQYF. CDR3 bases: TGTGCCAGCAGCGTAGGACTAGCGGGAGGCTACGAGCAGTACTTC. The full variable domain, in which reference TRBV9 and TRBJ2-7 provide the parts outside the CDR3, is DSGVTQTPKHLITATGQRVTLRCSPRSGDLSVYWYQQSLDQGLQFLIQYYNGEERAKGNILERFSAQQFPDLHSELNLSSLELGDSALYFCASSVGLAGGYEQYFGPGTRLTVT.

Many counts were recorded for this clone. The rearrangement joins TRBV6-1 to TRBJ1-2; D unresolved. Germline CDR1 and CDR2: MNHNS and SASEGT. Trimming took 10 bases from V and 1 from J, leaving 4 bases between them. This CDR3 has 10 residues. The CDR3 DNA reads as TGTGCCACCAATAACTATGGCTACACCTTC. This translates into CATNNYGYTF.

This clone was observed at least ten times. CDR3 region: CSARARWFEQFF. The CDR3 bases are TGCAGTGCTAGAGCCCGCTGGTTTGAGCAGTTCTTC. This chain joins TRBV20-1 and TRBJ2-1; D not certain. This CDR3 has 12 amino acids. Germline loops: CDR1 DFQATT, CDR2 SNEGSKA (reference sequence). Trimming left V 1 base short and J 9 bases short, with 10 bases between.

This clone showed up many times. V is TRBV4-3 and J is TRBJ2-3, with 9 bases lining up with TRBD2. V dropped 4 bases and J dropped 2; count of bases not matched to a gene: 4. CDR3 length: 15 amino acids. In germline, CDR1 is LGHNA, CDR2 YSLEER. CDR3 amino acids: CASSRLAADTDTQYF. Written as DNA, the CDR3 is TGCGCCAGCAGCCGACTAGCGGCAGACACAGATACGCAGTATTTT.

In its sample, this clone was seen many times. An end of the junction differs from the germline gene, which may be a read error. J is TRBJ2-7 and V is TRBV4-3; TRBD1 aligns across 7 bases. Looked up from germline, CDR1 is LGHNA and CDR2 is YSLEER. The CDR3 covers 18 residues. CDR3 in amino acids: CASSQDLGTAFYSCEQYF. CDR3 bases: TGCGCCAGCAGCCAAGATTTGGGGACAGCATTTTACTCCTGCGAGCAGTACTTC.

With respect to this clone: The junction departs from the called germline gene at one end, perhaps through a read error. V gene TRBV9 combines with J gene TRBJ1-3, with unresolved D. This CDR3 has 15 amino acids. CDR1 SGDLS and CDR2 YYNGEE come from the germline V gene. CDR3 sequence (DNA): TGTGCCAGCATCGTAGCCGGGTGCTTCGGAAACACCATATATTTT. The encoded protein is CASIVAGCFGNTIYF.

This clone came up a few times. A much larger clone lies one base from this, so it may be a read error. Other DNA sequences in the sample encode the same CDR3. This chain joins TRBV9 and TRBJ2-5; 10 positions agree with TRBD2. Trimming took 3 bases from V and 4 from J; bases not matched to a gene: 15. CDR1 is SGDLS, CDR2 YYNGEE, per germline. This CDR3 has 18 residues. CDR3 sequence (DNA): TGTGCCAGCAGCGCCGTAGCGGGAGGTCCCCCGGGGGGAGAGACCCAGTACTTC. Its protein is CASSAVAGGPPGGETQYF.

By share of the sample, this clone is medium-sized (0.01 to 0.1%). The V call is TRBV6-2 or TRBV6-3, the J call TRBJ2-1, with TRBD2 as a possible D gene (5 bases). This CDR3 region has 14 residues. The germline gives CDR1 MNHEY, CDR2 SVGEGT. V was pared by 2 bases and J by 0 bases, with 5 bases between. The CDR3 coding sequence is TGTGCCAGCAGTTACGGGAGCTCCTACAATGAGCAGTTCTTC. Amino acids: CASSYGSSYNEQFF.

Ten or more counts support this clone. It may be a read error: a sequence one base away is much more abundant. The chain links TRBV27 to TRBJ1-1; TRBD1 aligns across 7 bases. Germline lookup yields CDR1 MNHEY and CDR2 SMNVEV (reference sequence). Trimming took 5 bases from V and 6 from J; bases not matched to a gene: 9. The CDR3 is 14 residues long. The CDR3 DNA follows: TGTGCCAGCAGTACCATCAACAGGGGAGCTGAAGCTTTCTTT. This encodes CASSTINRGAEAFF.

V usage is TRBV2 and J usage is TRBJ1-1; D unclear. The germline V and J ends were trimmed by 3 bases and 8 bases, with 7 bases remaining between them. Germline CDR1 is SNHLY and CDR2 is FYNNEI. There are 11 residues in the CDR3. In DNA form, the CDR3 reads TGTGCCAGCAGTGAGGCTGGCGAAGCTTTCTTT. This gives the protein CASSEAGEAFF. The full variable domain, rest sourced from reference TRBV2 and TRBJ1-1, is EPEVTQTPSHQVTQMGQEVILRCVPISNHLYFYWYRQILGQKVEFLVSFYNNEISEKSEIFDDQFSVERPDGSNFTLKIRSTKLEDSAMYFCASSEAGEAFFGQGTRLTVV.

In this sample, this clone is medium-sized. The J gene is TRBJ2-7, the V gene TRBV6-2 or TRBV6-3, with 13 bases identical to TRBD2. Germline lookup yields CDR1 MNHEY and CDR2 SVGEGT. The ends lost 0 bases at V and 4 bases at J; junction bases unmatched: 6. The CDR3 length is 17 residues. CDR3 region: CASSYSGLAGHPYEQYF. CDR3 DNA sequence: TGTGCCAGCAGTTACTCGGGACTAGCGGGACACCCTTACGAGCAGTACTTC.

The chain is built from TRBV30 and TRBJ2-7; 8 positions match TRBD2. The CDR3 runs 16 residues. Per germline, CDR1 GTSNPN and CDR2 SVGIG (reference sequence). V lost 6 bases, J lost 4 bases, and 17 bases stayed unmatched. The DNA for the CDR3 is TGTGCCTGCCAGACCTCCCTCAGCGGGAGATTGTACGAGCAGTACTTC. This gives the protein CACQTSLSGRLYEQYF.

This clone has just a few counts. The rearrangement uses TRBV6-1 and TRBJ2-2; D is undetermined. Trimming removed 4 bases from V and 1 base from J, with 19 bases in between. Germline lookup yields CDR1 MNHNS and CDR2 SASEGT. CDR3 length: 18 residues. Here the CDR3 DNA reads TGTGCCAGCAGTGGACGGTCGGGTCCCCCGAAGAACACCGGGGAGCTGTTTTTT. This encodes CASSGRSGPPKNTGELFF.

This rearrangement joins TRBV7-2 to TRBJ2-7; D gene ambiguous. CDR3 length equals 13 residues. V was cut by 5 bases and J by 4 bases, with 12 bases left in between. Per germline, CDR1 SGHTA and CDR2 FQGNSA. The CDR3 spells CASSPAFGYEQYF. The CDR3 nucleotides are TGTGCCAGCAGCCCGGCTTTTGGTTACGAGCAGTACTTC.

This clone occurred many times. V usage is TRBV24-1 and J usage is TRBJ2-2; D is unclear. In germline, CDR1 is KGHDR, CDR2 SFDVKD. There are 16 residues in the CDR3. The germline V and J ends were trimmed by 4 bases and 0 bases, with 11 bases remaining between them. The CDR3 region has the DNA TGTGCCACCAGTGACATCGGAACGACGAACACCGGGGAGCTGTTTTTT. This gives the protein CATSDIGTTNTGELFF.

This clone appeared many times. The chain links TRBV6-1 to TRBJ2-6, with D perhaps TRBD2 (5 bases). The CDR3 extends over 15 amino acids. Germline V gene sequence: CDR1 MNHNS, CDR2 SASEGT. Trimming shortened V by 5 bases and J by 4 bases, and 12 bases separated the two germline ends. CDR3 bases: TGTGCCAGCAGTATCCGAACGGGGGGGGCCAACGTCCTGACTTTC. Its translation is CASSIRTGGANVLTF.

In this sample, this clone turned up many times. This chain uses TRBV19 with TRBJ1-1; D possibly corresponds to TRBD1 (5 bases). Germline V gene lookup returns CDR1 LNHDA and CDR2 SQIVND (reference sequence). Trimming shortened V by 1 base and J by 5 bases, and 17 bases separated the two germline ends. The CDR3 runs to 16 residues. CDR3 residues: CASSIVGAGRATEAFF. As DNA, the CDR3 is TGTGCCAGTAGTATAGTTGGGGCAGGGAGGGCGACTGAAGCTTTCTTT.

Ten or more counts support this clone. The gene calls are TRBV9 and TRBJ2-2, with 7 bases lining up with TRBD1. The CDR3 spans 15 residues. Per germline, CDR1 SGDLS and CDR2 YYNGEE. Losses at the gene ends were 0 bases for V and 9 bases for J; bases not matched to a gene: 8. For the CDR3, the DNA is TGTGCCAGCAGCGTAGGAAGGGGGCCGTGGCGGGAGCTGTTTTTT. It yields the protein CASSVGRGPWRELFF.

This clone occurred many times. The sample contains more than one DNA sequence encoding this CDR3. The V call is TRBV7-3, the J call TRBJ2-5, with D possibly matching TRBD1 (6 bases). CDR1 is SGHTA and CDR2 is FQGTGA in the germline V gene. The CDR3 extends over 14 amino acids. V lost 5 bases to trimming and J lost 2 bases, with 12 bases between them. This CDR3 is CASSPTGLQETQYF. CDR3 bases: TGTGCCAGCAGCCCGACAGGCCTTCAAGAGACCCAGTACTTC.

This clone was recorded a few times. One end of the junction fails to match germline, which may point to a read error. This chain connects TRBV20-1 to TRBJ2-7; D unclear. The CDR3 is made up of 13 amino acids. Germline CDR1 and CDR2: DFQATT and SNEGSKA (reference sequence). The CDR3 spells CIARVEPTYEQYF. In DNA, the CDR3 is TGCATTGCTAGAGTTGAACCTACCTACGAGCAGTACTTC.

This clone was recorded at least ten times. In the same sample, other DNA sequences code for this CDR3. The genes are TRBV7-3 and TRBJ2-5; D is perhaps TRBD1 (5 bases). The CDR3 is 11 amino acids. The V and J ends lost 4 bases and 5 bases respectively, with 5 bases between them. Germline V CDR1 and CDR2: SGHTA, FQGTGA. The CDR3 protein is CASSSGETQYF. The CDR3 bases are TGTGCCAGCAGCTCAGGGGAGACCCAGTACTTC.

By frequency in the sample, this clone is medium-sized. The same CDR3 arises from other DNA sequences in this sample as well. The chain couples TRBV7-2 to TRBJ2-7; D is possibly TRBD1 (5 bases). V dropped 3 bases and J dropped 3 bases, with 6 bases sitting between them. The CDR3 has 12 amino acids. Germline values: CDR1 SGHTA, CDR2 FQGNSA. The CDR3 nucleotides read TGTGCCAGCAGCTTTCAGGGCTACGAGCAGTACTTC. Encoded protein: CASSFQGYEQYF.

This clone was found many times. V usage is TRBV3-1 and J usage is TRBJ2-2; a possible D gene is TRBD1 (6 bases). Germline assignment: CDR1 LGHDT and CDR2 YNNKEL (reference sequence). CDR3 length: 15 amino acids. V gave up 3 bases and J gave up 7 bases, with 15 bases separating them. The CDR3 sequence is CASSQLGGEGGELFF. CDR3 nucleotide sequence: TGTGCCAGCAGCCAGCTAGGGGGTGAGGGCGGGGAGCTGTTTTTT.

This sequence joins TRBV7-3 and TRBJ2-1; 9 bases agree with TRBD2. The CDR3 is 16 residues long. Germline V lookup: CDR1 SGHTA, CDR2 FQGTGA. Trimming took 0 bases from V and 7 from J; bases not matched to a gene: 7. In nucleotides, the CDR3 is TGTGCCAGCAGCTTAACCCTAGCGGGGTGGCAAAATGAGCAGTTCTTC. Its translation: CASSLTLAGWQNEQFF. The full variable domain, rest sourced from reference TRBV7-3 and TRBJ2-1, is GAGVSQTPSNKVTEKGKYVELRCDPISGHTALYWYRQSLGQGPEFLIYFQGTGAADDSGLPNDRFFAVRPEGSVSTLKIQRTERGDSAVYLCASSLTLAGWQNEQFFGPGTRLTVL.

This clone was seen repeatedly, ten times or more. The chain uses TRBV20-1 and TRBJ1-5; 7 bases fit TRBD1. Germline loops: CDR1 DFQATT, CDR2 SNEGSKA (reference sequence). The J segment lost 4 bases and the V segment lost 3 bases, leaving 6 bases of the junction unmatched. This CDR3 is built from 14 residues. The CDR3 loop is CSARRRGRNQPQHF. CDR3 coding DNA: TGCAGTGCTAGGAGGAGGGGGCGAAATCAGCCCCAGCATTTT.